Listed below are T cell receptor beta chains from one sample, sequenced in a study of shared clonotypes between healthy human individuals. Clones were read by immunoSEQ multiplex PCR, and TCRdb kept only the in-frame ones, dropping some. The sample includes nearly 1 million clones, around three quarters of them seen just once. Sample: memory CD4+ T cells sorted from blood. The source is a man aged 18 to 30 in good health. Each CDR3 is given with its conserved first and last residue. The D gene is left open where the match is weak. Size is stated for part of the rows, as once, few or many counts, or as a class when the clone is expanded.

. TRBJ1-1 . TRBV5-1 TGCGCCAGCAGCCCCCAAGGGGGGACGAAGAACACTGAAGCTTTCTTT CASSPQGGTKNTEAFF
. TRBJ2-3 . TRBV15 TGTGCGACAGGGACTAGCACAGATACGCAGTATTTT CATGTSTDTQYF
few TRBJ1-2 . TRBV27 TGTGCCACCCGAGGGTCCAACTATGGCTACACCTTC CATRGSNYGYTF
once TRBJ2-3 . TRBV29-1 TGCAGCACCTGTGGCGAGGACTGCCGCACAGATACGCAGTATTTT CSTCGEDCRTDTQYF
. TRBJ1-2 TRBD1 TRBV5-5 TGTGCCAGCAGCTTGCAGGGGGGCTATGGCTACACCTTC CASSLQGGYGYTF
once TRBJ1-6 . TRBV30 TGTGCCTGGGCAAACTGGCGGTCCCTCCACTTT CAWANWRSLHF
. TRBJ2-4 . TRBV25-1 TGTGCCAGCAGCCCCCTGGACGCAGGGGGGGGCCAAAACATTCAGTACTTC CASSPLDAGGGQNIQYF
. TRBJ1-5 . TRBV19 TGTGCCACCTCATGGACCCGGCGGGATCAGCCCCAGCATTTT CATSWTRRDQPQHF
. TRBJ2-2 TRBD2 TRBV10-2 TGCGCCAGCCAGGAGAGTAGCGGGAGAACGAGCACCGGGGAGCTGTTTTTT CASQESSGRTSTGELFF
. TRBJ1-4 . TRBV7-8 TGTGCCAGCAGTTCCGGGGGTTCGAGGCTTGAAAAACTGTTTTTT CASSSGGSRLEKLFF
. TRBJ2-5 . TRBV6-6 TGTGCCAGCAGCTACAGACTAGAGATGGAGACCCAGTACTTC CASSYRLEMETQYF
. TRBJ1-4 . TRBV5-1 TGCGCCAGCAGCTTGGCCGGGGGGCTAAGGGAAGAGGTGTTTTTT CASSLAGGLREEVFF
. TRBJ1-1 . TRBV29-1 TGCAGCGTTGAACCTGGCAGAGTGGGGGACACTGAAGCTTTCTTT CSVEPGRVGDTEAFF